This TCR beta chain originates from a study of T cells in Graves' hyperthyroidism and ophthalmopathy. V shed 6 bases and J shed 1 base, with 12 bases lying between them. Germline V gene sequence: CDR1 MNHNS, CDR2 SASEGT. This CDR3 comprises 14 residues. Amplification yielded TCR beta CDR3 regions, with RNA transcripts as the source. Initially, a first-round RT-PCR of the TCR CDR3 employed the HTBI primer set. From the multiplex PCR reads, TCRdb called clonotypes with MiXCR, one entry per CDR3 protein. The table lists over 700,000 distinct CDR3 sequences, roughly 32% of them singletons. The sequence came from a woman in her thirties or forties with Graves' hyperthyroidism. The chain is built from TRBV6-1 and TRBJ1-2; no firm D call. Sample: blood. The CDR3 region has the DNA TGTGCCAGCAGCCAGAGGGCCGATAACTATGGCTACACCTTC. Its translation is CASSQRADNYGYTF.